A single sample gave rise to the 24 T cell receptor beta chains below, sequenced in a study of shared clonotypes between healthy human individuals (dated by TCRdb to the early 2020s). The method behind the library was the immunoSEQ multiplex PCR assay. The table comes from immuneACCESS by way of TCRdb, which keeps in-frame sequences with V and J called. Part of the clones is missing from these tables; in studies checked, under half for an unresolved V gene and the rest for unknown reasons. For this sample the table gives 400,000 to 500,000 clones, of which roughly 85% were detected only once. The ten most abundant clones make up approximately 12% of the sample. Source material: PBMCs. Receptor source: a woman between 40 and 55 years old in good health. Some clones in this sample may be carry-over from other donors' samples.

The rearrangement links TRBV5-4 to TRBJ2-3, with D possibly matching TRBD2 (5 bases). The V end lost 0 bases, the J end lost 8 bases, and 19 bases lay between the germline ends. This CDR3 is 16 amino acids long. CDR1 and CDR2 from the germline V gene are SGHNT and YYREEE (reference sequence). In DNA, the CDR3 is TGTGCCAGCAGCTTGGGCTCTAGCAGCACTGTGGGTACGCAGTATTTT. Translation gives CASSLGSSSTVGTQYF.

This clone was counted only a few times. The chain has TRBV27 and TRBJ1-1; D gene uncertain. The V end lost 5 bases, the J end lost 8 bases, and 21 bases lay between the germline ends. The germline CDR1 and CDR2 sequences are MNHEY and SMNVEV (reference sequence). The CDR3 extends over 15 amino acids. CDR3 residues: CASSPADLKGHEAFF. The CDR3 DNA reads as TGTGCCAGCAGTCCCGCGGACCTGAAGGGTCACGAAGCTTTCTTT.

This clone was counted at least ten times. At the DNA level, this CDR3 is encoded by other sequences in the same sample as well. The V and J genes are TRBV2 and TRBJ2-6, with D possibly TRBD1 on 5 matching bases. Trimming cost V 3 bases and J 2 bases, with 5 bases left between them. This CDR3 contains 14 residues. In germline, CDR1 is SNHLY, CDR2 FYNNEI. The CDR3 loop is CASSDRAGANVLTF. CDR3 nucleotides: TGTGCCAGCAGTGACAGGGCTGGGGCCAACGTCCTGACTTTC.

In regard to this clone: This same CDR3 is encoded by further DNA sequences in the sample. CDR3 protein: CASSAQGFPPYEQYF. The CDR3 nucleotides are TGTGCCAGCAGCGCCCAGGGGTTCCCGCCCTACGAGCAGTACTTC. The rearrangement joins TRBV5-6 to TRBJ2-7; tentative D call: TRBD1 (6 bases). Germline CDR1 SGHDT, CDR2 YYEEEE. The CDR3 has 15 residues. Trimming took 4 bases from V and 2 from J, leaving 16 bases between them. Together with reference TRBV5-6 and TRBJ2-7, the CDR3 gives the full variable domain: DAGVTQSPTHLIKTRGQQVTLRCSPKSGHDTVSWYQQALGQGPQFIFQYYEEEERQRGNFPDRFSGHQFPNYSSELNVNALLLGDSALYLCASSAQGFPPYEQYFGPGTRLTVT.

This clone turned up a few times. One end of the junction fails to match germline, which may point to a read error. The rearrangement uses TRBV11-1 and TRBJ1-1, with D tentatively TRBD1 (5 bases). This CDR3 has 11 residues. From germline, CDR1 is SGHAT and CDR2 FQDESV (reference sequence). The CDR3 spells CASSLGGSLLF. The CDR3 DNA follows: TGTGCCAGCAGCTTAGGGGGCTCGCTACTCTTT. Full variable domain (rest looked up from reference TRBV11-1 and TRBJ1-1): EAEVAQSPRYKITEKSQAVAFWCDPISGHATLYWYRQILGQGPELLVQFQDESVVDDSQLPKDRFSAERLKGVDSTLKIQPAELGDSAMYLCASSLGGSLLFGQGTRLTVV.

V is TRBV11-2 and J is TRBJ2-2, with 7 bases fitting TRBD2. This CDR3 region has 15 residues. Germline trimming cut 2 bases from V and 2 bases from J; bases unmatched to any gene: 2. Germline CDR1 reads SGHAT; CDR2 reads FQNNGV. The CDR3 nucleotides read TGTGCCAGCAGCTTACCGGGACTAAACACCGGGGAGCTGTTTTTT. It encodes CASSLPGLNTGELFF.

The J gene is TRBJ2-7, the V gene TRBV5-4, with D perhaps TRBD1 (6 bases). Trimming removed 2 bases at V and 0 bases at J, with 12 bases between. The CDR3 spans 15 residues. Germline loops: CDR1 SGHNT, CDR2 YYREEE (reference sequence). The CDR3 loop reads CASSLPGTSSYEQYF. CDR3 nucleotides: TGTGCCAGCAGCTTACCGGGGACAAGCTCCTACGAGCAGTACTTC.

The J gene is TRBJ2-3, the V gene TRBV25-1; D unclear. Deletions cut 4 bases from V and 6 bases from J, with 11 bases between. Germline V gene lookup returns CDR1 MGHDK and CDR2 SYGVNS. The CDR3 covers 13 residues. The CDR3 region is CASSGPDLDTQYF. The CDR3, as DNA: TGTGCCAGCAGTGGGCCTGACCTTGATACGCAGTATTTT.

The sample holds a few counts of this clone. The chain couples TRBV5-1 to TRBJ2-7; 8 bases map to TRBD2. Germline values: CDR1 SGHRS, CDR2 YFSETQ. The CDR3 consists of 14 residues. The junction had 5 bases not matched to a gene; V was cut back by 4 bases and J by 2 bases. The CDR3 region is CASSLQGLAYEQYF. CDR3 in DNA: TGCGCCAGCAGCCTTCAGGGACTAGCCTACGAGCAGTACTTC.

The genes are TRBV5-8 and TRBJ1-5; perhaps TRBD1 as D (5 bases). This CDR3 comprises 13 residues. The ends were cut back, 0 bases at V and 7 bases at J, with 8 bases in the middle. Germline CDR1 and CDR2: SGHTS and YDEGEE. The CDR3 DNA reads as TGTGCCAGCAGCTTGGTCCAGGGCCAGCCCCAGCATTTT. Protein product: CASSLVQGQPQHF.

This clone was counted once. This chain connects TRBV4-2 to TRBJ1-5, with D unresolved. Trimming shortened V by 0 bases and J by 2 bases, and 8 bases separated the two germline ends. The CDR3 sequence is 15 residues long. The germline V gene has CDR1 LGHNA and CDR2 YNFKEQ. The CDR3 region has the DNA TGTGCCAGCAGCCAAGATGGCAGGCGCAATCAGCCCCAGCATTTT. Translation gives CASSQDGRRNQPQHF.

This CDR3 reads CASSSGTASYYGYTF. In DNA, the CDR3 is TGTGCCAGCAGCTCCGGGACAGCCTCTTACTATGGCTACACCTTC. The chain joins TRBV11-2 to TRBJ1-2, with 7 positions matching TRBD1. The germline gives CDR1 SGHAT, CDR2 FQNNGV. V shed 4 bases, J shed 3 bases, and the junction held 8 bases outside the gene matches. This CDR3 contains 15 residues.

J is TRBJ2-5 and V is TRBV4-2; 10 bases align to TRBD2. The closer fit of TRBJ2-7 to the DNA end suggests the J call may be wrong. This CDR3 is 16 amino acids long. The V gene's germline CDR1 is LGHNA and CDR2 YNFKEQ. This chain's CDR3 is CASSQDAASGGYEQYF. CDR3 in DNA: TGTGCCAGCAGCCAAGACGCGGCTAGCGGGGGCTACGAGCAGTACTTC.

V usage is TRBV6-1 and J usage is TRBJ2-1; D ambiguous. The CDR3 spans 12 residues. Germline V gives CDR1 MNHNS, CDR2 SASEGT. Trimming stripped 4 bases from V and 8 bases from J, with 9 bases between. The DNA of the CDR3 is TGTGCCAGCAGTGGCCTGTGGGATGAGCAGTTCTTC. It yields the protein CASSGLWDEQFF.

The table lists this clone with a few counts. This chain connects TRBV18 to TRBJ2-7; 11 bases align to TRBD2. V lost 4 bases and J lost 5; bases outside the gene matches: 7. The CDR3 is 15 residues long. The V gene's germline CDR1 is KGHSH and CDR2 LQKENI. The CDR3 DNA reads TGTGCCAGCTCACAAACTAGCGGGAGCATCGACGAGCAGTACTTC. This translates into CASSQTSGSIDEQYF.

CDR3 sequence reads: CASSLRTGGNTEAFF. The CDR3 nucleotides are TGTGCCAGCAGCCTCAGGACAGGGGGGAACACTGAAGCTTTCTTT. This chain links TRBV7-9 with TRBJ1-1; 10 bases match TRBD1. Germline V gives CDR1 SEHNR, CDR2 FQNEAQ (reference sequence). After removal of 5 bases from V and 1 base from J, the junction contained 4 bases not matched to a gene. This CDR3 region has 15 residues.

This clone was seen a handful of times. The chain is built from TRBV5-6 and TRBJ1-1, with a weak D call TRBD1 (5 bases). Trimming left V 0 bases short and J 7 bases short, with 10 bases between. Per germline, CDR1 SGHDT and CDR2 YYEEEE. The CDR3 sequence is 13 residues long. The CDR3 protein is CASSLGGGLEAFF. The CDR3 DNA sequence: TGTGCCAGCAGCTTGGGTGGGGGACTTGAAGCTTTCTTT.

This clone was recorded once. The rearrangement joins TRBV5-1 to TRBJ1-1; 7 bases agree with TRBD1. Per the germline V gene, CDR1 is SGHRS and CDR2 is YFSETQ. The CDR3 extends over 14 amino acids. V lost 1 base, J lost 2 bases, and 2 bases stayed unmatched. CDR3: CASSLTGDNTEAFF. In nucleotides, the CDR3 is TGCGCCAGCAGCTTGACAGGGGACAACACTGAAGCTTTCTTT.

This chain links TRBV2 with TRBJ2-5; 10 bases fit TRBD2. CDR1 is SNHLY and CDR2 is FYNNEI in the germline V gene. CDR3 length: 17 amino acids. After removal of 7 bases from V and 5 bases from J, the junction contained 16 bases not matched to a gene. The CDR3 DNA follows: TGTGCCAGCAAGTGGAACCCAGCGGGAGGGCCAGGGGAGACCCAGTACTTC. Protein sequence: CASKWNPAGGPGETQYF.

V and J are TRBV5-1 and TRBJ2-7; no reliable D call. V was clipped by 4 bases and J by 3 bases, with 8 bases between them. This CDR3 spans 12 amino acids. Germline lookup yields CDR1 SGHRS and CDR2 YFSETQ. CDR3 nucleotides: TGCGCCAGCAGCCCACCGGACTACGAGCAGTACTTC. This codes for CASSPPDYEQYF.

Turning to this clone: Different DNA sequences within this sample yield the same CDR3. V is TRBV28 and J is TRBJ2-1; no clear D. CDR1 MDHEN and CDR2 SYDVKM come from the germline V gene. V lost 2 bases and J lost 6, with 5 bases in between. The CDR3 runs 12 residues. This CDR3 is CASSLLGNEQFF. The CDR3 DNA reads as TGTGCCAGCAGTTTACTTGGCAATGAGCAGTTCTTC.

The chain is built from TRBV4-1 and TRBJ2-5; TRBD1 agrees at 9 bases. Looked up from germline, CDR1 is MGHRA and CDR2 is YSYEKL. Losses at the gene ends were 6 bases for V and 4 bases for J; bases not matched to a gene: 12. CDR3 length equals 16 residues. The CDR3 sequence is CASSRTQDRGGETQYF. CDR3 sequence (DNA): TGCGCCAGCAGTCGGACCCAGGACAGGGGAGGAGAGACCCAGTACTTC.

The rearrangement uses TRBV7-8 and TRBJ1-4, with D maybe TRBD1 (6 bases). This CDR3 contains 17 residues. V was clipped by 2 bases and J by 1 base, with 14 bases between them. Germline V gene data show CDR1 as SGHVS and CDR2 as FQNEAQ. Here the CDR3 DNA reads TGTGCCAGCAGCTTATCCTGGGTCAGGGGAACTAATGAAAAACTGTTTTTT. This translates into CASSLSWVRGTNEKLFF.

This chain uses TRBV19 with TRBJ2-7; TRBD1 agrees at 7 bases. The CDR3 has 13 residues. Germline V lookup: CDR1 LNHDA, CDR2 SQIVND (reference sequence). With V trimmed by 5 bases and J by 0 bases, 1 base remained unmatched. The CDR3, as DNA: TGTGCCAGTAGTTCAGGGGGCTCCTACGAGCAGTACTTC. Its protein product is CASSSGGSYEQYF.